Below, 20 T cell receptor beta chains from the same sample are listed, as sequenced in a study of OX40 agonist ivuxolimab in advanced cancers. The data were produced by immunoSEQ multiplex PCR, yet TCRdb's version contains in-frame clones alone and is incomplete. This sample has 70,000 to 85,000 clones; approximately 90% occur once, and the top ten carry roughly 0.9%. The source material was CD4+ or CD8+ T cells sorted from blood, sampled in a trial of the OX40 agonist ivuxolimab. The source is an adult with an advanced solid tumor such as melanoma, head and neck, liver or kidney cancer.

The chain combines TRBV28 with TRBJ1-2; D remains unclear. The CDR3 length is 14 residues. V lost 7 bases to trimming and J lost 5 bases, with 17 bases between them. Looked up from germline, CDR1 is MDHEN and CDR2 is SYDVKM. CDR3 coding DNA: TGTGCCAGCACCTCCGGGAGGGTTAAGTATGGCTACACCTTC. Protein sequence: CASTSGRVKYGYTF.

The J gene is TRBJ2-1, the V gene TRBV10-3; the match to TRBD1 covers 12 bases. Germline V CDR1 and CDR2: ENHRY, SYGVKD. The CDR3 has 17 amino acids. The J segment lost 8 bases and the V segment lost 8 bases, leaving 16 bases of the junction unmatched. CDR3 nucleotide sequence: TGTGCCATCCAACTAGGGGACAGGGGGCGCGATATTGATGAGCAGTTCTTC. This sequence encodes CAIQLGDRGRDIDEQFF.

In nucleotides, the CDR3 is TGTGCCAGCAGCTTTGGGGGGCTCGGTGGGGCCAACGTCCTGACTTTC. It is translated as CASSFGGLGGANVLTF. This chain links TRBV11-1 with TRBJ2-6, with D perhaps matching TRBD1 or TRBD2 (6 bases each). Trimming cost V 3 bases and J 3 bases, with 12 bases left between them. Germline assignment: CDR1 SGHAT and CDR2 FQDESV (reference sequence). The CDR3 is made up of 16 amino acids.

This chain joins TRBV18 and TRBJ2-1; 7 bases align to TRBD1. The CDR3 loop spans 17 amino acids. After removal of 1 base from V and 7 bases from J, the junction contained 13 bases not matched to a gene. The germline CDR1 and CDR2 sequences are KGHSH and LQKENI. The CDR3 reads CASSPQTGYYRSNEQFF. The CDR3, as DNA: TGTGCCAGCTCACCACAGACAGGGTACTACAGGAGTAATGAGCAGTTCTTC.

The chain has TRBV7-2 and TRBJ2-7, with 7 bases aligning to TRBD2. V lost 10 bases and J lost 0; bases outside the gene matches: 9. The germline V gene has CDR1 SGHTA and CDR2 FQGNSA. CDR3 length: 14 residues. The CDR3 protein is CATSTSAHSYEQYF. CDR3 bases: TGTGCCACTAGTACTAGCGCACACTCCTACGAGCAGTACTTC.

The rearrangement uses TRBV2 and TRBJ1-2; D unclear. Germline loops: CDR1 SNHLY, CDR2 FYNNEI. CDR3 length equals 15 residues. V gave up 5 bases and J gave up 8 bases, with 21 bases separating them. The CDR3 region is CASSLSSVGVAGYTF. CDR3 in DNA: TGTGCCAGCAGTCTTTCAAGCGTCGGGGTCGCCGGCTACACCTTC.

Here the CDR3 reads CSVASVEQYF. The CDR3, as DNA: TGCAGCGTTGCCAGCGTCGAGCAGTACTTC. The chain has TRBV29-1 and TRBJ2-7; D call uncertain. The length of the CDR3 is 10 residues. CDR1 is SQVTM and CDR2 is ANQGSEA in the germline V gene. The ends were cut back, 4 bases at V and 6 bases at J, with 7 bases in the middle.

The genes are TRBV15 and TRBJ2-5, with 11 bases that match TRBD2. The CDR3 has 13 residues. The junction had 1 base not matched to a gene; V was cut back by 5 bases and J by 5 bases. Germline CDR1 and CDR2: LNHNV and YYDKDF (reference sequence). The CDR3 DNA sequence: TGTGCCACCAGCCGACTAGCGGGGGAGACCCAGTACTTC. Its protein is CATSRLAGETQYF. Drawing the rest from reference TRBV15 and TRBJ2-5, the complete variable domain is DAMVIQNPRYQVTQFGKPVTLSCSQTLNHNVMYWYQQKSSQAPKLLFHYYDKDFNNEADTPDNFQSRRPNTSFCFLDIRSPGLGDTAMYLCATSRLAGETQYFGPGTRLLVL.

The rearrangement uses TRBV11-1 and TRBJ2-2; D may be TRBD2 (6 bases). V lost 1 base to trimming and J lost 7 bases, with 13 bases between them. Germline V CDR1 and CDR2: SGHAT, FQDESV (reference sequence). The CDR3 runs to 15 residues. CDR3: CASSLVGLNNGELFF. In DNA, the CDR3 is TGTGCCAGCAGCTTAGTTGGACTAAATAACGGGGAGCTGTTTTTT.

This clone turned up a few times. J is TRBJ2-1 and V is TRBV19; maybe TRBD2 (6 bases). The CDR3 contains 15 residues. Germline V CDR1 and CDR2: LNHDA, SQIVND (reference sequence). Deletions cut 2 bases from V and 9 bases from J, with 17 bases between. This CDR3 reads CASSIRELAIGEQFF. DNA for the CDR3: TGTGCCAGTAGTATAAGGGAACTAGCTATTGGTGAGCAGTTCTTC. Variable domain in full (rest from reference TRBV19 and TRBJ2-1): DGGITQSPKYLFRKEGQNVTLSCEQNLNHDAMYWYRQDPGQGLRLIYYSQIVNDFQKGDIAEGYSVSREKKESFPLTVTSAQKNPTAFYLCASSIRELAIGEQFFGPGTRLTVL.

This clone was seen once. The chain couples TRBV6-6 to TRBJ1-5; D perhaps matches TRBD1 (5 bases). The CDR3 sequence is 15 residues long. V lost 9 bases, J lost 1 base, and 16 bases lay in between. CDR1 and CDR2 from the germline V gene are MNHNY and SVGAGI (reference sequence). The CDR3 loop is CASLPRGGSNQPQHF. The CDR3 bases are TGTGCCAGTCTACCACGGGGCGGGAGCAATCAGCCCCAGCATTTT.

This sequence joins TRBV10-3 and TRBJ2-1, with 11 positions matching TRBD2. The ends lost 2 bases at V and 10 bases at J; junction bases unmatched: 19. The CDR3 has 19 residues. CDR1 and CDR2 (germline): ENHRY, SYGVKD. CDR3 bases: TGTGCCATCAGTGAGGGGCTCGTTACCGGCATGGGACTAGCGGTCGAGCAGTTCTTC. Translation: CAISEGLVTGMGLAVEQFF.

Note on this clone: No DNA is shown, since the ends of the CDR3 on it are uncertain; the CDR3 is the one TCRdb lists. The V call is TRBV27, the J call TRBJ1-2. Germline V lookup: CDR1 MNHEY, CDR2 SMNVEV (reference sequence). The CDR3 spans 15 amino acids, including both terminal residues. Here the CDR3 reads CASRPGTAYNCGYTF.

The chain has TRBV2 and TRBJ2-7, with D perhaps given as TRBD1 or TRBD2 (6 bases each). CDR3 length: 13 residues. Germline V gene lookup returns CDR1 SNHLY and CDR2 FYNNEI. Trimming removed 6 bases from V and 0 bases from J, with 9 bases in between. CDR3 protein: CASRGGGSYEQYF. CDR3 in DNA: TGTGCCAGCAGGGGGGGCGGCTCCTACGAGCAGTACTTC.

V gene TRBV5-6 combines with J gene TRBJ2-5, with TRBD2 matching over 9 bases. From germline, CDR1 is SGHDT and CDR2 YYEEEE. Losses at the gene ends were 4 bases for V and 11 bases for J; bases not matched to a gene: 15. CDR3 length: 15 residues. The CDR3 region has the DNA TGTGCCAGCAGCCCTACCGGGACTAGCACAAGGGAGCAGTACTTC. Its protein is CASSPTGTSTREQYF.

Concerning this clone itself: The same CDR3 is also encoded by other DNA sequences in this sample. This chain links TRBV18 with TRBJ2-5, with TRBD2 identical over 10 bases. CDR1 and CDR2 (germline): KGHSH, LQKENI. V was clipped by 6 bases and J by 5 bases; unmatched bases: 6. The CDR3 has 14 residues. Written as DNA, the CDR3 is TGTGCCAGCTCCCCGGGACTAGCGCGGGAGACCCAGTACTTC. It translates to CASSPGLARETQYF.

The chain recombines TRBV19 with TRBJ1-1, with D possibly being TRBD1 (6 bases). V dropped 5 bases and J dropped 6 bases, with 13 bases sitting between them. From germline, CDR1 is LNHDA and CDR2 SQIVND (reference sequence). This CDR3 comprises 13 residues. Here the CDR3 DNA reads TGTGCCAGTAGTGCACAGGGAGGATCTGAAGCTTTCTTT. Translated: CASSAQGGSEAFF.

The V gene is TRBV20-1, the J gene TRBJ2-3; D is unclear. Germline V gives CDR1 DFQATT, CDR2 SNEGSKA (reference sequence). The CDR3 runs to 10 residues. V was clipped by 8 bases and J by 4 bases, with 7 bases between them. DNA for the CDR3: TGCAGTACCGGGCCAGATACGCAGTATTTT. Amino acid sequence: CSTGPDTQYF.

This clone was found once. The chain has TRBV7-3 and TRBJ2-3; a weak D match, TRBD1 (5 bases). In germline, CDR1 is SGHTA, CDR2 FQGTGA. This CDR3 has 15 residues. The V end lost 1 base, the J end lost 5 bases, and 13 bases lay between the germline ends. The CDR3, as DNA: TGTGCCAGCAGCTTAAGGCTAGGGGCGAAAGATACGCAGTATTTT. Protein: CASSLRLGAKDTQYF.

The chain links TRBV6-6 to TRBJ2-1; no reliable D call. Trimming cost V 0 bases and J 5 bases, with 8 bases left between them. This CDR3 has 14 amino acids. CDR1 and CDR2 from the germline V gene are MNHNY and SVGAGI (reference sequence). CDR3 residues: CASSYSSSNNEQFF. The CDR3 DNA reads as TGTGCCAGCAGTTACTCTTCCTCGAACAATGAGCAGTTCTTC.